The 5 T cell receptor beta chains listed next were all sequenced from one sample in a study of OX40 agonist ivuxolimab in advanced cancers. Measured with immunoSEQ multiplex PCR; TCRdb has only the in-frame clones, and not every one. The data show approximately 52,000 clones, with around 74% seen just once and less than 2% held by the top ten. The sample here was CD4+ or CD8+ T cells sorted from blood, taken in a trial of the OX40 agonist ivuxolimab. These receptors all come from an adult with an advanced solid tumor such as melanoma, head and neck, liver or kidney cancer.

The V and J genes are TRBV13 and TRBJ1-1; D is ambiguous. This CDR3 has 13 residues. Germline lookup yields CDR1 PRHDT and CDR2 FYEKMQ (reference sequence). Trimming took 2 bases from V and 1 from J, leaving 5 bases between them. Written as DNA, the CDR3 is TGTGCCAGCAGCTTAACGGGGAACACTGAAGCTTTCTTT. Translating it yields CASSLTGNTEAFF.

This clone has a handful of counts. The chain has TRBV5-1 and TRBJ2-7; TRBD1 might be the D (6 bases). CDR3 length: 14 residues. CDR1 and CDR2 from the germline V gene are SGHRS and YFSETQ. Trimming removed 2 bases from V and 6 bases from J, with 15 bases in between. The CDR3 bases are TGCGCCAGCAGCTTCAGGACAGAGGGGTCCGAGCAGTACTTC. This encodes CASSFRTEGSEQYF.

The chain recombines TRBV19 with TRBJ2-1; TRBD2 matches at 8 bases. The length of the CDR3 is 11 residues. J gave up 9 bases and V 10 bases, and 5 bases lay outside the gene matches. Looked up from germline, CDR1 is LNHDA and CDR2 is SQIVND (reference sequence). This CDR3 is CATTGGVEQFF. CDR3 bases: TGTGCCACCACGGGGGGGGTTGAGCAGTTCTTC.

This chain joins TRBV6-1 and TRBJ1-4; D is perhaps TRBD1 (5 bases). Per the germline V gene, CDR1 is MNHNS and CDR2 is SASEGT. CDR3 length equals 14 residues. V dropped 9 bases and J dropped 8 bases, with 19 bases sitting between them. The CDR3 loop is CASRGGYGGEKLFF. CDR3 DNA: TGTGCCAGTAGGGGAGGATACGGTGGCGAAAAACTGTTTTTT.

The V and J genes are TRBV6-5 and TRBJ2-7, with D possibly being TRBD1 (6 bases). CDR1 and CDR2 from the germline V gene are MNHEY and SVGAGI. V gave up 1 base and J gave up 3 bases, with 10 bases separating them. The CDR3 sequence is 14 residues long. The chain's CDR3 is CASSYFRDNYEQYF. In DNA, the CDR3 is TGTGCCAGCAGTTACTTTCGGGACAACTACGAGCAGTACTTC.